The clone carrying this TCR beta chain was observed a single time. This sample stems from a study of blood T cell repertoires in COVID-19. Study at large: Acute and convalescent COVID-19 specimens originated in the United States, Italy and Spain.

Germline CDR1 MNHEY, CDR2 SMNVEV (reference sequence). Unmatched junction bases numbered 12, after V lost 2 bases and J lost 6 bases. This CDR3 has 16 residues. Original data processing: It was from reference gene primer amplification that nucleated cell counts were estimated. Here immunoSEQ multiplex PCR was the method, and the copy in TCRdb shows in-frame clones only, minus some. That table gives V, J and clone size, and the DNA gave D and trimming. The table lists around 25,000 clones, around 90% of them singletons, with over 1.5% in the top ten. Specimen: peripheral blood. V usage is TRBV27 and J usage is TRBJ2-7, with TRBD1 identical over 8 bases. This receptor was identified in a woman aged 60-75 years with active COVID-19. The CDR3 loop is CASSLPGQGLQGEQYF. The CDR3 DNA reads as TGTGCCAGCAGTTTACCAGGACAGGGACTGCAGGGCGAGCAGTACTTC.